The present entry profiles one T cell receptor (beta chain) with its context. In the original analysis: Estimation of nucleated cell counts relied on the amplification of reference gene primers. Only in-frame clones appear in the TCRdb table, and some are missing; sequencing was by immunoSEQ multiplex PCR. For V, J and clone size, that table is used; D and trimming come from the DNA. The sample yields roughly 160,000 clones, roughly 93% seen once. CDR1 is LNHNV and CDR2 is YYDKDF in the germline V gene (reference sequence). V lost 0 bases to trimming and J lost 6 bases; unmatched junction nucleotides: 6. The CDR3 has 15 residues. Seattle-derived patients entered the study during active infection and were followed longitudinally. The sample comes from a study of blood T cell repertoires in COVID-19. Across the study: Specimens from acute and convalescent COVID-19 originated in the United States, Italy and Spain. T cells, B-cell-depleted T cells, or PBMCs supplied cDNA or gDNA.

The sample was peripheral blood. This chain connects TRBV15 to TRBJ1-1; the match to TRBD1 covers 8 bases. The sequence was obtained from a man aged 18-30 years with COVID-19, enrolled during active disease. The CDR3 nucleotides read TGTGCCACCAGCAGAGATACGACAGGGGCGTCTGAAGCTTTCTTT. It codes for CATSRDTTGASEAFF.